This paragraph covers one TCR beta chain sequence. This CDR3 is built from 14 residues. The germline gives CDR1 SEHNR, CDR2 FQNEAQ (reference sequence). Trimming pared 5 bases from V and 5 bases from J, leaving 15 bases between. These data come from a study of blood T cell repertoires in COVID-19. Study-wide background: Some COVID-19 samples were acute and others convalescent; all came from the United States, Italy and Spain.

TCRdb's copy holds only in-frame clones and misses some; the assay was immunoSEQ multiplex PCR. The sample consists of some 180,000 clones, approximately 88% of them appearing once. This TCR was recovered from a man between 35 and 55 years old with acute or convalescent COVID-19. The rearrangement joins TRBV7-9 to TRBJ1-2; D is unresolved. Material for sequencing was peripheral blood. The CDR3 spells CASSLRGWIYGYTF. CDR3 DNA sequence: TGTGCCAGCAGCCTTAGAGGATGGATTTATGGCTACACCTTC.